This T cell receptor beta chain was captured in a study of CD8+ T cells in alopecia areata. Germline V lookup: CDR1 SGHTA, CDR2 FQGNSA. V dropped 5 bases and J dropped 7; count of bases not matched to a gene: 10. This CDR3 comprises 16 residues. Isolated RNA was reverse transcribed into cDNA used as the sequencing template. Only in-frame clones appear in the TCRdb table, and some are missing; sequencing was by immunoSEQ multiplex PCR. The table shows about 180,000 clones, with about 63% occurring only once. This sequence originates from a human donor with alopecia areata. The chain has TRBV7-2 and TRBJ2-1; TRBD1 matches at 11 bases. Here the sequenced sample was CD4+ T cells sorted from blood, taken at week 0. CDR3 amino acids: CASSKFGQGAGNEQFF. The CDR3 bases are TGTGCCAGCAGCAAATTTGGACAGGGGGCGGGTAATGAGCAGTTCTTC.